The clone carrying this TCR beta chain has at least ten counts. This sample stems from a study of neurological immune-mediated disorders. The time point was: longitudinal time-point 1 (baseline). V dropped 0 bases and J dropped 1 base, with 13 bases sitting between them. There are 16 residues in the CDR3. The V gene's germline CDR1 is SGHRS and CDR2 YFSETQ. The authors produced cDNA by 5'RACE using 10-nucleotide random UMIs. TCRdb re-called the 5' RACE reads with MiXCR, one entry per CDR3 protein. This table holds some 49,000 distinct CDR3 sequences, less than 12% found once. The chain employs TRBV5-1 and TRBJ1-2; no reliable D call. This clonotype was sampled from a woman between 40 and 50 years old in good health. The sample comprised PBMCs. The CDR3 DNA follows: TGCGCCAGCAGCTTGGCCGAGGCTTCGGTTAACTATGGCTACACCTTC. This codes for CASSLAEASVNYGYTF.